This T cell receptor beta chain was sequenced for a study of blood T cell repertoires in COVID-19. Whole-study context: There were acute and convalescent COVID-19 samples, and they came from the United States, Italy and Spain. T cells, B-cell-depleted T cells, or PBMCs provided the cDNA or gDNA that served as material.

Germline values: CDR1 MGHDK, CDR2 SYGVNS. V lost 2 bases and J 8 bases, leaving 13 bases between the germline ends. The CDR3 spans 15 residues. Adults between about 18 and 95 years of age took part from under 25 US areas. Measured with immunoSEQ multiplex PCR; TCRdb has only the in-frame clones, and not every one. Of around 310,000 clones listed, just under 90% are singletons. This receptor was taken from a woman in her twenties or thirties who had recovered from COVID-19. The sample taken for sequencing was PBMCs or T cells enriched from blood (not recorded which). The chain carries TRBV25-1 and TRBJ1-6; D ambiguous. CDR3 sequence (DNA): TGTGCCAGCAGTGAAGGTGCGGGAGTGGATTCACCCCTCCACTTT. Its translation: CASSEGAGVDSPLHF.